At least ten counts were recorded for the clone carrying this T cell receptor beta chain. Antigen specificity is unknown. Exclusions: uncontrolled infection, other autoimmune disease, pregnancy, lactation. Amplification of TCR beta CDR3 regions was performed using RNA transcripts as template. The study used the HTBI primer set for a first-round RT-PCR of the TCR CDR3. MiXCR, applied by TCRdb to the multiplex PCR reads, yields one record per CDR3 protein. Altogether approximately 600,000 distinct CDR3 sequences are present, around 21% being singletons, with the ten largest covering over 30%. This entry belongs to a study of T cells in Graves' hyperthyroidism and ophthalmopathy. Study-level results: Ophthalmopathy was identified by the model a median around 6.9 months ahead of onset. Among thyroid clonotypes expanded above 0.001, most also appeared in blood.

The sequence derives from a man aged 25-45 years with Graves' ophthalmopathy. The specimen sequenced was blood.

CDR3 protein: CASSLWLSSYEQYF. CDR3 nucleotide sequence: TGTGCCAGCAGCTTATGGCTTTCCTCCTACGAGCAGTACTTC. The chain carries TRBV11-2 and TRBJ2-7; D is unresolved. Germline V CDR1 and CDR2: SGHAT, FQNNGV. Trimming shortened V by 2 bases and J by 0 bases, and 8 bases separated the two germline ends. The CDR3 totals 14 residues.